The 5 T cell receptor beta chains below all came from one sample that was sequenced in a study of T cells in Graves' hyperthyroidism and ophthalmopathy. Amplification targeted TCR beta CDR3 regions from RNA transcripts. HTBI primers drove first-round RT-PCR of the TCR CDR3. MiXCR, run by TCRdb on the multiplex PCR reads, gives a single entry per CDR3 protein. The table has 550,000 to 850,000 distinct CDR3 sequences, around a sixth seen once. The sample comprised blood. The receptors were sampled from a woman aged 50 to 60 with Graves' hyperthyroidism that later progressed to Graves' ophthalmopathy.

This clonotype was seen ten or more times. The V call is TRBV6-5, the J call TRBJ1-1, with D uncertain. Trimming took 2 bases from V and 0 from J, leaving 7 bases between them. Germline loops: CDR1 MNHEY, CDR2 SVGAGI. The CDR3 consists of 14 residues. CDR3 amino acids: CASSYGRVNTEAFF. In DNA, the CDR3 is TGTGCCAGCAGTTACGGACGGGTGAACACTGAAGCTTTCTTT.

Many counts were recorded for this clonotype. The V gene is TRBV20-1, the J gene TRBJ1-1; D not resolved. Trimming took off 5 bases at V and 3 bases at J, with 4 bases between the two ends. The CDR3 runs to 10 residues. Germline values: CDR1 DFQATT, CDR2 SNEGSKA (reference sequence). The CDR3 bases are TGCAGTGCTCCGGACACTGAAGCTTTCTTT. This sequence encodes CSAPDTEAFF.

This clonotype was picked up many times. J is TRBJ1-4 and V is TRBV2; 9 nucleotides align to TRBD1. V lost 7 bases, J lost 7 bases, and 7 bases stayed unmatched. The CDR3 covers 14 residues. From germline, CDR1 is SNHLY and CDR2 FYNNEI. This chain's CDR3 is CASTPGQGSEKLFF. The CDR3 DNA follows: TGTGCCAGCACTCCGGGACAGGGAAGTGAAAAACTGTTTTTT.

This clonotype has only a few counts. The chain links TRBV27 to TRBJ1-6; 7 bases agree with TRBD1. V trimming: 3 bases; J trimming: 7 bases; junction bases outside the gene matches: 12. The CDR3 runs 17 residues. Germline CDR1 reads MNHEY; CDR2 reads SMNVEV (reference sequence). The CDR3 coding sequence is TGTGCCAGCAGTTTTAATCCGTACGGGACAGAAAATTCACCCCTCCACTTT. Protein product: CASSFNPYGTENSPLHF.

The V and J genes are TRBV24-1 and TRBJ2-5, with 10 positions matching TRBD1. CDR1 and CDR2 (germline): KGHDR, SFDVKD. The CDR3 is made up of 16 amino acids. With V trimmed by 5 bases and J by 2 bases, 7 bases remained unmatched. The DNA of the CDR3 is TGTGCCACCAGTGCCATTCGGACAGGGGGACAAGAGACCCAGTACTTC. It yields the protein CATSAIRTGGQETQYF.